A single sample is the source of the 32 T cell receptor beta chains below, sequenced in a study of early T cells in non-severe SARS-CoV-2 infection. Each CDR3 protein gets one entry after TCRdb re-called the 5' RACE reads with MiXCR. The data contain roughly 65,000 distinct CDR3 sequences, 9.5% to 13% of them seen just once; the ten biggest clones take up 6.4%. The material sequenced was whole blood. These receptors all stem from an adult who was a healthcare worker with PCR-confirmed SARS-CoV-2 infection or an uninfected control (not recorded which).

Remarks on this clonotype: One junction end does not reproduce the germline sequence, and a read error may be involved. The rearrangement joins TRBV29-1 to TRBJ1-2; a possible D gene is TRBD1 (5 bases). Germline V gene lookup returns CDR1 SQVTM and CDR2 ANQGSEA. This CDR3 is 10 amino acids long. CDR3: CSANSGPTLF. CDR3 coding DNA: TGCAGCGCCAACTCGGGACCCACCCTCTTC.

The gene calls are TRBV6-2 or TRBV6-3 and TRBJ2-2, with 7 bases that match TRBD1. The CDR3 loop spans 13 amino acids. V shed 5 bases, J shed 5 bases, and the junction held 2 bases outside the gene matches. From germline, CDR1 is MNHEY and CDR2 SVGEGT. The CDR3 sequence: CASSGQETGELFF. DNA of the CDR3: TGTGCCAGCAGTGGACAGGAGACCGGGGAGCTGTTTTTT.

This clonotype was counted a few times. The rearrangement links TRBV4-1 to TRBJ2-5; 7 bases align to TRBD1. Trimming took 0 bases from V and 5 from J; bases not matched to a gene: 6. The CDR3 has 15 amino acids. Germline V gene data show CDR1 as MGHRA and CDR2 as YSYEKL. CDR3 nucleotide sequence: TGCGCCAGCAGCCAAGATGGAAGGGGGCTTGAGACCCAGTACTTC. It encodes CASSQDGRGLETQYF.

This clonotype was picked up a small number of times. The CDR3 spells CASARQGIEPQHF. The CDR3 bases are TGTGCCAGCGCTAGACAGGGTATTGAGCCCCAGCATTTT. The rearrangement joins TRBV27 to TRBJ1-5; 7 positions agree with TRBD1. CDR1 MNHEY and CDR2 SMNVEV come from the germline V gene (reference sequence). Trimming cost V 8 bases and J 8 bases; bases outside gene matches: 9. The length of the CDR3 is 13 residues.

V usage is TRBV7-2 and J usage is TRBJ1-4; perhaps TRBD1 as D (6 bases). The germline V gene has CDR1 SGHTA and CDR2 FQGNSA. The CDR3 contains 14 residues. V lost 5 bases and J lost 8, with 15 bases in between. CDR3 nucleotides: TGTGCCAGCAGCCCCCAGGGGATAGCCGAAAAACTGTTTTTT. Encoded protein: CASSPQGIAEKLFF.

V gene TRBV29-1 combines with J gene TRBJ2-3; TRBD2 agrees at 8 bases. CDR3 length: 13 residues. Trimming cost V 4 bases and J 7 bases; bases outside gene matches: 7. Per the germline V gene, CDR1 is SQVTM and CDR2 is ANQGSEA. The CDR3 nucleotides are TGCAGCGTTGTCCCGGGAGGGGGAAATACGCAGTATTTT. This codes for CSVVPGGGNTQYF.

J is TRBJ2-1 and V is TRBV4-3; no clear D gene. Germline V gene sequence: CDR1 LGHNA, CDR2 YSLEER. The CDR3 consists of 14 residues. Trimming removed 0 bases from V and 7 bases from J, with 10 bases in between. This CDR3 is CASSQEGRPNEQFF. The CDR3 DNA follows: TGCGCCAGCAGCCAAGAGGGCAGGCCGAATGAGCAGTTCTTC.

This clonotype was detected many times. The chain combines TRBV6-6 with TRBJ2-3; TRBD1 aligns across 8 bases. Germline V lookup: CDR1 MNHNY, CDR2 SVGAGI (reference sequence). V gave up 5 bases and J gave up 2 bases; unmatched junction bases: 3. This CDR3 comprises 14 residues. CDR3 in amino acids: CASSHRGATDTQYF. CDR3 bases: TGTGCCAGCAGTCACAGGGGGGCCACAGATACGCAGTATTTT.

The CDR3 DNA reads as TGTGCCAGCAGCCCCATGGCTAGTTCTCAGGAGCAGTTCTTC. Translating gives CASSPMASSQEQFF. The rearrangement joins TRBV7-2 to TRBJ2-1; D ambiguous. The CDR3 runs to 14 residues. Trimming left V 5 bases short and J 10 bases short, with 18 bases between. Looked up from germline, CDR1 is SGHTA and CDR2 is FQGNSA.

This clonotype was seen at least ten times. The chain recombines TRBV19 with TRBJ2-1; TRBD2 matches at 11 bases. CDR1 and CDR2 from the germline V gene are LNHDA and SQIVND (reference sequence). The CDR3 has 18 residues. After removal of 4 bases from V and 7 bases from J, the junction contained 15 bases not matched to a gene. The CDR3, as DNA: TGTGCCAGTAGTACGCTACCTCTTAGCGGGAGGGCCCGTAATGAGCAGTTCTTC. It yields the protein CASSTLPLSGRARNEQFF.

The rearrangement links TRBV5-1 to TRBJ2-1, with TRBD2 matching 7 bases. Germline V gene data show CDR1 as SGHRS and CDR2 as YFSETQ. The CDR3 contains 14 residues. V lost 2 bases, J lost 6 bases, and 5 bases stayed unmatched. CDR3 loop: CASSLGAGANEQFF. The CDR3 DNA reads TGCGCCAGCAGCTTAGGTGCGGGAGCCAATGAGCAGTTCTTC.

V and J are TRBV7-9 and TRBJ2-1, with TRBD2 as a possible D gene (6 bases). Germline lookup yields CDR1 SEHNR and CDR2 FQNEAQ (reference sequence). V was shortened by 5 bases and J by 8 bases, with 10 bases between the two germline ends. CDR3 size: 12 residues. The chain's CDR3 is CASSITSHEQFF. CDR3 DNA: TGTGCCAGCAGCATAACTAGCCATGAGCAGTTCTTC.

This clonotype was seen many times. This sequence joins TRBV5-1 and TRBJ1-6; D is unclear. This CDR3 has 16 amino acids. Germline CDR1 and CDR2: SGHRS and YFSETQ. Trimming took off 0 bases at V and 0 bases at J, with 7 bases between the two ends. For the CDR3, the DNA is TGCGCCAGCAGCTTGGAGCGGAACTCCTATAATTCACCCCTCCACTTT. Protein sequence: CASSLERNSYNSPLHF.

In its sample, this clonotype was seen a few times. The chain links TRBV20-1 to TRBJ2-7, with TRBD2 identical over 11 bases. Trimming removed 4 bases from V and 6 bases from J; junction bases left unmatched: 8. Germline V gene lookup returns CDR1 DFQATT and CDR2 SNEGSKA (reference sequence). The CDR3 is 14 residues long. CDR3 sequence (DNA): TGCAGTGCTAAAGAAGGACTAGCGGGCGGCGAGCAGTACTTC. Protein product: CSAKEGLAGGEQYF.

Ten or more counts support this clonotype. The chain has TRBV4-1 and TRBJ2-7, with 10 bases matching TRBD1. With 0 bases clipped from V and 1 base from J, the junction kept 3 bases outside the gene matches. CDR1 and CDR2 (germline): MGHRA, YSYEKL. The CDR3 extends over 16 amino acids. This chain's CDR3 is CASSQDPGQGSYEQYF. The CDR3 bases are TGCGCCAGCAGCCAAGACCCGGGACAGGGGTCCTACGAGCAGTACTTC.

The chain carries TRBV5-6 and TRBJ2-1; D is perhaps TRBD2 (5 bases). CDR1 and CDR2 from the germline V gene are SGHDT and YYEEEE. V gave up 3 bases and J gave up 9 bases, with 16 bases separating them. The CDR3 has 14 amino acids. The CDR3 nucleotides read TGTGCCAGCAGCTCACCCTTTAGGGCGGGTGAGCAGTTCTTC. Residues: CASSSPFRAGEQFF.

Note on this clonotype: Compared with germline, one end of the junction differs, possibly owing to a read error. The V and J genes are TRBV20-1 and TRBJ2-3; the match to TRBD2 covers 14 bases. This CDR3 has 15 amino acids. Germline CDR1 and CDR2: DFQATT and SNEGSKA (reference sequence). The CDR3 bases are TGCAGTGCTCGAGGGACTAGCGGGAGCAAAGATACGCAGTATTTT. This gives the protein CSARGTSGSKDTQYF.

This clonotype has at least ten counts. This chain connects TRBV27 to TRBJ2-7; TRBD1 matches at 10 bases. Germline lookup yields CDR1 MNHEY and CDR2 SMNVEV (reference sequence). The CDR3 loop spans 14 amino acids. Trimming at V came to 6 bases and at J to 2 bases, leaving 4 bases not matched to a gene. The CDR3 reads CASRTGTGAYEQYF. Written as DNA, the CDR3 is TGTGCCAGCAGGACGGGGACAGGGGCCTACGAGCAGTACTTC.

The gene calls are TRBV6-2 or TRBV6-3 and TRBJ2-7, with 8 bases fitting TRBD1. V was clipped by 4 bases and J by 7 bases; unmatched bases: 6. Germline lookup yields CDR1 MNHEY and CDR2 SVGEGT. CDR3 length: 13 amino acids. This CDR3 reads CASSLQGAWEQYF. CDR3 DNA: TGTGCCAGCAGTTTGCAGGGGGCCTGGGAGCAGTACTTC.

This clonotype was picked up many times. V gene TRBV7-9 combines with J gene TRBJ2-2, with TRBD2 identical over 7 bases. Germline trimming cut 0 bases from V and 1 base from J; bases unmatched to any gene: 2. The CDR3 runs to 16 residues. Germline values: CDR1 SEHNR, CDR2 FQNEAQ (reference sequence). The CDR3, as DNA: TGTGCCAGCAGCTTAGCAGCGGGAAGGAACACCGGGGAGCTGTTTTTT. Residues: CASSLAAGRNTGELFF.

This clonotype occurred a few times. The rearrangement joins TRBV10-1 to TRBJ2-5, with 8 bases matching TRBD2. From germline, CDR1 is WNHNN and CDR2 SYGVQD (reference sequence). The CDR3 is 14 amino acids. V lost 8 bases and J lost 3; bases outside the gene matches: 8. The CDR3 DNA sequence: TGCGCCAGCTCGGTAGCGGGAAAGAAAGAGACCCAGTACTTC. This encodes CASSVAGKKETQYF.

The V and J genes are TRBV6-5 and TRBJ1-6; the match to TRBD1 covers 7 bases. The CDR3 contains 15 residues. The germline V gene has CDR1 MNHEY and CDR2 SVGAGI. J gave up 2 bases and V 10 bases, and 8 bases lay outside the gene matches. Here the CDR3 DNA reads TGTGCCACCTCAAGGACAGGAACCTATAATTCACCCCTCCACTTT. Translation: CATSRTGTYNSPLHF.

This clonotype appeared a few times. The rearrangement joins TRBV9 to TRBJ2-1, with a tentative D call TRBD2 (6 bases). Looked up from germline, CDR1 is SGDLS and CDR2 is YYNGEE. CDR3 length: 13 residues. Trimming removed 6 bases from V and 9 bases from J, with 16 bases in between. CDR3 coding DNA: TGTGCCAGCACCTCCGGAGGGCTAAGTGAGCAGTTCTTC. It is translated as CASTSGGLSEQFF. Based on the CDR3 plus reference TRBV9 and TRBJ2-1, the full variable domain is DSGVTQTPKHLITATGQRVTLRCSPRSGDLSVYWYQQSLDQGLQFLIQYYNGEERAKGNILERFSAQQFPDLHSELNLSSLELGDSALYFCASTSGGLSEQFFGPGTRLTVL.

This chain uses TRBV12-3 or TRBV12-4 with TRBJ2-7, with 9 bases lining up with TRBD2. The CDR3 loop spans 14 amino acids. V shed 5 bases and J 5 bases; nucleotides not matched to a gene: 7. DNA for the CDR3: TGTGCCAGCAGTCGGGCTAGCGGGGTCCACGAGCAGTACTTC. This codes for CASSRASGVHEQYF.

This clonotype appeared a few times. The genes are TRBV7-9 and TRBJ2-7; D ambiguous. CDR3 size: 12 residues. Trimming stripped 2 bases from V and 5 bases from J, with 7 bases between. Germline-derived CDR1 and CDR2 are SEHNR and FQNEAQ (reference sequence). The CDR3 spells CASSLLADEQYF. The CDR3 DNA follows: TGTGCCAGCAGCTTATTGGCAGACGAGCAGTACTTC.

This clonotype was detected a few times. The chain has TRBV28 and TRBJ2-7; D perhaps matches TRBD2 (5 bases). The CDR3 loop spans 15 amino acids. In germline, CDR1 is MDHEN, CDR2 SYDVKM. V lost 7 bases to trimming and J lost 5 bases, with 21 bases between them. CDR3 amino acids: CASNRDTSWENEQYF. For the CDR3, the DNA is TGTGCCAGCAATCGTGACACCTCTTGGGAGAACGAGCAGTACTTC.

This clonotype was observed a handful of times. The chain uses TRBV20-1 and TRBJ2-7; D remains unclear. V dropped 3 bases and J dropped 3 bases, with 12 bases sitting between them. The germline V gene encodes CDR1 DFQATT and CDR2 SNEGSKA (reference sequence). The CDR3 is 13 amino acids. The CDR3 DNA sequence: TGCAGTGCTAGCAGCGACATGTTCTACGAGCAGTACTTC. Amino acids: CSASSDMFYEQYF.

This chain uses TRBV12-3 or TRBV12-4 with TRBJ1-2; no reliable D call. The CDR3 sequence is 14 residues long. V was shortened by 3 bases and J by 5 bases, with 13 bases between the two germline ends. This chain's CDR3 is CASSFFRADYGYTF. In DNA form, the CDR3 reads TGTGCCAGCAGTTTTTTTAGGGCGGATTATGGCTACACCTTC.

In this sample, this clonotype turned up a few times. A read error may account for a junction end that differs from germline. This sequence joins TRBV6-6 and TRBJ2-1, with a weak D call TRBD2 (6 bases). CDR3 length: 14 residues. Germline V gene lookup returns CDR1 MNHNY and CDR2 SVGAGI (reference sequence). The chain's CDR3 is CAISKTSRYNEQFF. The CDR3 DNA follows: TGTGCCATCAGTAAGACTAGTAGGTACAATGAGCAGTTCTTC.

This clonotype was found many times. The gene calls are TRBV4-2 and TRBJ2-7; 8 nucleotides align to TRBD2. Germline lookup yields CDR1 LGHNA and CDR2 YNFKEQ. This CDR3 spans 17 amino acids. The junction had 11 bases not matched to a gene; V was cut back by 1 base and J by 3 bases. CDR3 nucleotide sequence: TGTGCCAGCAGCCAAGCTTTTGTAGCGGGGAGTGTCTACGAGCAGTACTTC. The encoded protein is CASSQAFVAGSVYEQYF.

By sample share, this clonotype is medium-sized (0.01 to 0.1%). The V and J genes are TRBV19 and TRBJ2-1, with unresolved D. CDR3 length: 13 amino acids. Germline V gene lookup returns CDR1 LNHDA and CDR2 SQIVND (reference sequence). V was cut by 6 bases and J by 4 bases, with 10 bases left in between. The CDR3 nucleotides read TGTGCCAGTAGCTCTAATTTTTACAATGAGCAGTTCTTC. Translated: CASSSNFYNEQFF.

This clonotype appeared a few times. V is TRBV18 and J is TRBJ2-1, with 14 bases identical to TRBD2. The V segment lost 0 bases and the J segment 8 bases; nucleotides outside the gene matches: 6. The CDR3 runs to 17 residues. The germline V gene has CDR1 KGHSH and CDR2 LQKENI. CDR3 DNA: TGTGCCAGCTCACCACCCATTGGGACTAGCGGGAGTGATGAGCAGTTCTTC. It translates to CASSPPIGTSGSDEQFF.